This T cell receptor (beta chain) is drawn from a study of T cells after yellow fever vaccination. This clonotype was found a few times. The CDR3 has 13 residues. Germline V lookup: CDR1 ENHRY, CDR2 SYGVKD. Between the trimmed V and J ends, which lost 10 bases and 7 bases, there was a span of 14 bases. From the 5' RACE reads, TCRdb called clonotypes with MiXCR, one entry per CDR3 protein. The sample shows a few hundred thousand distinct CDR3 sequences, roughly 6.8% of them seen only once. The clonotype was recovered from a man aged 18 to 30 who received the YFV17D yellow fever vaccine. The sequencing used PBMCs, collected 35 to 50 days after the first yellow fever vaccination. The chain carries TRBV10-3 and TRBJ1-6; weak D call: TRBD1 (5 bases). CDR3 in amino acids: CATERGANSPLHF. The CDR3 bases are TGTGCCACCGAAAGGGGCGCGAATTCACCCCTCCACTTT.